Detailed here is one TCR beta chain. The data originate from a study of OX40 agonist ivuxolimab in advanced cancers. The method was immunoSEQ multiplex PCR; TCRdb's version includes in-frame clones alone and lacks a portion of them. This table holds 55,000 to 90,000 clones, 85% to 90% found once. The sample consisted of CD4+ or CD8+ T cells sorted from blood, taken in a trial of the OX40 agonist ivuxolimab. The clonotype comes from an adult with an advanced solid tumor such as melanoma, head and neck, liver or kidney cancer.

The CDR3 spells CASSLIGLAGVDTQYF. CDR3 DNA sequence: TGTGCCAGCAGCTTAATCGGACTAGCGGGAGTAGATACGCAGTATTTT. The chain carries TRBV9 and TRBJ2-3; 13 positions match TRBD2. The CDR3 consists of 16 residues. The V gene's germline CDR1 is SGDLS and CDR2 YYNGEE. Trimming cost V 4 bases and J 5 bases; bases outside gene matches: 7.